In its sample, the clone carrying this T cell receptor beta chain was seen a few times. As yet, its antigen is unknown. The CDR3 sequence is 14 residues long. Germline CDR1 and CDR2: MNHEY and SVGAGI. Trimming took 2 bases from V and 4 from J, leaving 11 bases between them. Preparation of the TCRbeta library used unique molecular identifiers. TCRdb fed the PCR reads into MiXCR, producing one record per CDR3 protein. The sample lists 700,000 to 950,000 distinct CDR3 sequences; under 20% were seen once. This record comes from a study of T-cell reconstitution after alpha-beta-depleted transplantation in children. General study results and limits: T-cell counts and diversity were attributed mostly to newly produced T cells one year after transplant. Approximately two months post-transplant, alpha-beta T cells reportedly originated from several hundred expanded graft clones. The high TCRbeta diversity at day 60 in some patients came from surviving recipient T cells and thymic progenitors.

The sequenced sample was PBMCs, mostly from graft donor cells, obtained 360 days after TCRalphabeta/CD19-depleted stem cell transplant. The rearrangement joins TRBV6-5 to TRBJ1-2; a possible D gene is TRBD1 (5 bases). The TCR was taken from a male patient younger than 18 who had a stem cell transplant for acute lymphoblastic leukemia, so the T cells may come from the graft donor. Here the CDR3 reads CASSYPGRPYGYTF. CDR3 coding DNA: TGTGCCAGCAGTTACCCGGGACGGCCCTATGGCTACACCTTC.